This T cell receptor beta chain was recovered during a study of Tregs in tolerant kidney transplant recipients. Study-level points and caveats: Validation in larger populations is needed because few patients were studied. Donor-specific Treg expansion exceeded global Treg expansion in tolerant patients, suggesting antigen drive. This study did not directly address biological reproducibility.

Remarks on this clone: Its antigen is unknown.

Assay: immunoSEQ multiplex PCR; the TCRdb copy retains only in-frame clones and omits some. The sample holds around 78,000 clones, approximately 90% seen once. Germline CDR1 reads SGDLS; CDR2 reads YYNGEE. There are 13 residues in the CDR3. The V end was cut by 2 bases, the J end by 4 bases, with 10 bases between. V gene TRBV9 combines with J gene TRBJ2-7; possibly TRBD1 or TRBD2 for D (5 bases each). Source: Tregs from blood, taken before the transplant. The clonotype was recovered from a human donor who received a combined kidney and bone marrow transplant. The CDR3 nucleotides are TGTGCCAGCAGCGTGCCAGGGAGATACGAGCAGTACTTC. Residues: CASSVPGRYEQYF.